The 21 T cell receptor beta chains listed next were all sequenced from one sample in a study of cytotoxic CD8 clonotypes in ibrutinib-treated CLL. Data came from immunoSEQ multiplex PCR; TCRdb stores just in-frame clones and leaves some out. Of some 200,000 clones in the sample, 65% to 80% were seen once. The sample in question was PBMCs, obtained after 12 months of ibrutinib treatment. The receptors originated from a human donor with chronic lymphocytic leukemia.

This clone has more than one count but fewer than ten. The CDR3 reads CASSLARASGSGELFF. CDR3 DNA: TGTGCCAGCAGCTTAGCTCGGGCTAGCGGAAGCGGGGAGCTGTTTTTT. This sequence joins TRBV7-2 and TRBJ2-2; 7 bases agree with TRBD2. CDR1 and CDR2 from the germline V gene are SGHTA and FQGNSA. With V trimmed by 0 bases and J by 7 bases, 8 bases remained unmatched. The CDR3 has 16 residues.

The chain employs TRBV30 and TRBJ1-1, with D tentatively TRBD1 (5 bases). Trimming took 7 bases from V and 3 from J, leaving 15 bases between them. This CDR3 region has 13 residues. Germline CDR1 GTSNPN, CDR2 SVGIG (reference sequence). The chain's CDR3 is CASTGTWDTEAFF. The DNA for the CDR3 is TGTGCCTCGACCGGGACTTGGGACACTGAAGCTTTCTTT.

The V and J genes are TRBV7-9 and TRBJ1-2; D is unresolved. CDR3 length: 12 residues. From germline, CDR1 is SEHNR and CDR2 FQNEAQ (reference sequence). The V gene lost 1 base and the J gene lost 4 bases, with 4 bases spanning the gap. The CDR3 reads CASSLGLYGYTF. The CDR3 DNA reads as TGTGCCAGCAGCTTAGGTCTCTATGGCTACACCTTC.

The V call is TRBV5-4, the J call TRBJ2-5; weak D call: TRBD1 (5 bases). The CDR3 is 13 residues long. Trimming pared 4 bases from V and 5 bases from J, leaving 12 bases between. The germline V gene has CDR1 SGHNT and CDR2 YYREEE (reference sequence). The chain's CDR3 is CASSKGQAETQYF. The CDR3 coding sequence is TGTGCCAGCAGCAAGGGGCAGGCGGAGACCCAGTACTTC.

This chain connects TRBV19 to TRBJ2-1; 13 nucleotides line up with TRBD2. J lost 0 bases, V lost 8 bases, and 4 bases had no gene match. The CDR3 is made up of 16 amino acids. The germline V gene encodes CDR1 LNHDA and CDR2 SQIVND (reference sequence). CDR3 amino acids: CASSRTSGSSYNEQFF. CDR3 nucleotides: TGTGCCAGTTCTAGGACTAGCGGGAGCTCCTACAATGAGCAGTTCTTC. The complete variable domain, with remaining parts taken from reference TRBV19 and TRBJ2-1, reads DGGITQSPKYLFRKEGQNVTLSCEQNLNHDAMYWYRQDPGQGLRLIYYSQIVNDFQKGDIAEGYSVSREKKESFPLTVTSAQKNPTAFYLCASSRTSGSSYNEQFFGPGTRLTVL.

The rearrangement joins TRBV6-5 to TRBJ2-7; D is ambiguous. V gave up 6 bases and J gave up 7 bases, with 10 bases separating them. From germline, CDR1 is MNHEY and CDR2 SVGAGI. The CDR3 consists of 11 residues. The CDR3 is CASRMMGEQYF. The CDR3 DNA reads TGTGCCAGCAGGATGATGGGGGAGCAGTACTTC.

CDR3 sequence reads: CASRTSGGLYNEQFF. The CDR3, as DNA: TGTGCCAGCAGAACTAGCGGGGGGCTATACAATGAGCAGTTCTTC. J is TRBJ2-1 and V is TRBV6-5; 12 nucleotides align to TRBD2. The germline V gene has CDR1 MNHEY and CDR2 SVGAGI. Losses at the gene ends were 6 bases for V and 4 bases for J; bases not matched to a gene: 4. The CDR3 has 15 residues.

This clone was observed a few times. This rearrangement joins TRBV15 to TRBJ2-2; 7 bases are shared with TRBD1. Losses at the gene ends were 1 base for V and 5 bases for J; bases not matched to a gene: 7. CDR1 and CDR2 (germline): LNHNV, YYDKDF (reference sequence). The CDR3 length is 16 residues. Written as DNA, the CDR3 is TGTGCCACCAGCAGAGTCGACAGGGCTGGGACCGGGGAGCTGTTTTTT. Protein: CATSRVDRAGTGELFF.

This clone was observed many times. The J gene is TRBJ1-3, the V gene TRBV2, with D uncertain. Per the germline V gene, CDR1 is SNHLY and CDR2 is FYNNEI. V lost 6 bases and J lost 5, with 14 bases in between. The CDR3 is 14 residues long. CDR3: CASSLEAQRNTIYF. The CDR3 coding sequence is TGTGCCAGCAGCTTAGAGGCGCAGAGAAACACCATATATTTT.

The rearrangement uses TRBV18 and TRBJ2-7; D may match TRBD1 or TRBD2 (5 bases each). Trimming pared 6 bases from V and 7 bases from J, leaving 16 bases between. Germline lookup yields CDR1 KGHSH and CDR2 LQKENI. This CDR3 contains 13 residues. The CDR3 region is CASSRDGPGEQYF. The CDR3 DNA sequence: TGTGCCAGCTCCCGGGACGGGCCGGGGGAGCAGTACTTC. Combining the CDR3 with reference TRBV18 and TRBJ2-7 gives the whole variable domain NAGVMQNPRHLVRRRGQEARLRCSPMKGHSHVYWYRQLPEEGLKFMVYLQKENIIDESGMPKERFSAEFPKEGPSILRIQQVVRGDSAAYFCASSRDGPGEQYFGPGTRLTVT.

The chain links TRBV5-5 to TRBJ1-1, with D maybe TRBD1 (5 bases). CDR3 length equals 15 residues. CDR1 and CDR2 from the germline V gene are SGHKS and YYEKEE (reference sequence). The V end lost 0 bases, the J end lost 0 bases, and 9 bases lay between the germline ends. CDR3 protein: CASSLEAGLNTEAFF. In DNA, the CDR3 is TGTGCCAGCAGCTTGGAGGCGGGGCTGAACACTGAAGCTTTCTTT.

A few counts support this clone. This chain connects TRBV30 to TRBJ1-1; no reliable D call. The CDR3 consists of 13 residues. The ends were cut back, 2 bases at V and 1 base at J, with 8 bases in the middle. CDR1 and CDR2 from the germline V gene are GTSNPN and SVGIG (reference sequence). The CDR3 spells CAWSRGGNTEAFF. CDR3 nucleotides: TGTGCCTGGAGTCGGGGAGGGAACACTGAAGCTTTCTTT.

V is TRBV28 and J is TRBJ2-7, with a tentative D call TRBD1 (5 bases). This CDR3 comprises 13 residues. Deletions cut 1 base from V and 2 bases from J, with 6 bases between. The V gene's germline CDR1 is MDHEN and CDR2 SYDVKM. The DNA of the CDR3 is TGTGCCAGCAGTTTATTGACAGCCTACGAGCAGTACTTC. Translating it yields CASSLLTAYEQYF. Full variable domain (remainder filled in from reference TRBV28 and TRBJ2-7): DVKVTQSSRYLVKRTGEKVFLECVQDMDHENMFWYRQDPGLGLRLIYFSYDVKMKEKGDIPEGYSVSREKKERFSLILESASTNQTSMYLCASSLLTAYEQYFGPGTRLTVT.

The chain carries TRBV6-1 and TRBJ2-7, with a possible D match to TRBD2 (7 bases). CDR1 MNHNS and CDR2 SASEGT come from the germline V gene. Trimming pared 8 bases from V and 6 bases from J, leaving 20 bases between. The CDR3 has 14 amino acids. CDR3 coding DNA: TGTGCCAGCCGTCCCGGAGGGGGGGCTAGCGAGCAGTACTTC. Translating it yields CASRPGGGASEQYF.

The chain carries TRBV11-1 and TRBJ2-5; D may match TRBD1 or TRBD2 (5 bases each). The length of the CDR3 is 16 residues. Germline-derived CDR1 and CDR2 are SGHAT and FQDESV (reference sequence). V lost 5 bases, J lost 2 bases, and 18 bases lay in between. The CDR3 loop reads CASSEGWGIGQETQYF. DNA of the CDR3: TGTGCCAGCAGCGAAGGTTGGGGGATAGGACAAGAGACCCAGTACTTC.

The chain uses TRBV5-1 and TRBJ1-1, with D hard to call. V was clipped by 3 bases and J by 0 bases, with 9 bases between them. Looked up from germline, CDR1 is SGHRS and CDR2 is YFSETQ. This CDR3 comprises 14 residues. As DNA, the CDR3 is TGCGCCAGCAGCTCTACCGATTTGAACACTGAAGCTTTCTTT. Translating gives CASSSTDLNTEAFF.

The chain carries TRBV7-2 and TRBJ2-7, with D hard to call. Trimming took off 3 bases at V and 4 bases at J, with 7 bases between the two ends. Germline assignment: CDR1 SGHTA and CDR2 FQGNSA. The CDR3 runs 12 residues. CDR3 region: CASSLSKYEQYF. The CDR3 coding sequence is TGTGCCAGCAGCTTGAGCAAATACGAGCAGTACTTC.

The chain is built from TRBV5-1 and TRBJ2-5, with a possible D match to TRBD1 (6 bases). V was clipped by 1 base and J by 2 bases, with 12 bases between them. Looked up from germline, CDR1 is SGHRS and CDR2 is YFSETQ. This CDR3 is built from 15 residues. For the CDR3, the DNA is TGCGCCAGCAGCTTGATACAGGGAATACAAGAGACCCAGTACTTC. It is translated as CASSLIQGIQETQYF.

CDR3 in amino acids: CASSSPGQGGTEAFF. The DNA for the CDR3 is TGTGCCAGTAGTAGCCCGGGACAGGGCGGAACTGAAGCTTTCTTT. The rearrangement links TRBV19 to TRBJ1-1; 9 bases agree with TRBD1. Germline V gives CDR1 LNHDA, CDR2 SQIVND (reference sequence). The CDR3 has 15 amino acids. V was pared by 4 bases and J by 5 bases, with 8 bases of the junction left unmatched.

This clone has only a few counts. A read error may produce the germline difference seen at one junction end. The chain couples TRBV6-1 to TRBJ2-1, with D possibly being TRBD2 (6 bases). The CDR3 spans 12 residues. Germline V gives CDR1 MNHNS, CDR2 SASEGT. The CDR3 DNA follows: TGTGCCAGCCGTGACGGGGGTTATGAGCAGTTCTTC. As protein: CASRDGGYEQFF.

The DNA for the CDR3 is TGTGCCAGCAGCCAAGTACAGCCCTACGAGCAGTACTTC. Translation gives CASSQVQPYEQYF. The V gene is TRBV4-2, the J gene TRBJ2-7; D is ambiguous. The germline CDR1 and CDR2 sequences are LGHNA and YNFKEQ. The V end was cut by 1 base, the J end by 2 bases, with 6 bases between. The CDR3 sequence is 13 residues long.